This T cell receptor (beta chain) was documented in a study of blood T cell repertoires in COVID-19. Study-wide background: Material from acute and convalescent COVID-19 was sourced from the United States, Italy and Spain.

Living in 25 or so US areas, the participants were between roughly 18 and 89 years of age. Clinical histories supplied by participants themselves formed the basis of cohort assignment. Germline V gives CDR1 MDHEN, CDR2 SYDVKM. This CDR3 has 14 amino acids. V lost 7 bases and J lost 6; bases outside the gene matches: 11. Original processing methods: Estimation of nucleated cell counts was performed using reference gene primer amplification. The assay was immunoSEQ multiplex PCR, and TCRdb's table has in-frame clones only and misses some. That table furnishes V, J and clone size, whereas the DNA furnished D and trimming. The top ten hold 2% to 2.5% of the sample, which has approximately 250,000 clones, around 89% seen once.

The sequenced sample was PBMCs or T cells enriched from blood (not recorded which). The chain joins TRBV28 to TRBJ1-1, with 7 bases lining up with TRBD1. This sequence was found in a woman aged 40 to 55 with acute COVID-19. CDR3 residues: CASTGTANYAEAFF. CDR3 DNA sequence: TGTGCCAGCACCGGGACAGCGAATTACGCTGAAGCTTTCTTT.